Sequencing of this T cell receptor beta chain was carried out in a study of OX40 agonist ivuxolimab in advanced cancers. Whole-study findings and limits: CD8+ T cells averaged more expanded clones than CD4+.

Sequenced by immunoSEQ multiplex PCR; TCRdb stores in-frame clones only, minus some. Of around 39,000 clones in the sample, around 82% were seen once. A note on this clone: Antigen specificity is unknown.

Patients were ruled out by autoimmune disease history or systemic immunosuppression. The timepoints at which blood was sampled were baseline, cycle 4 day 1, and cycle 7 day 1. The V gene's germline CDR1 is SGHDN and CDR2 FVKESK. The V end was cut by 4 bases, the J end by 4 bases, with 16 bases between. The CDR3 totals 15 residues. The rearrangement links TRBV14 to TRBJ1-2, with no clear D. The source is an adult with an advanced solid tumor such as melanoma, head and neck, liver or kidney cancer. The source material was CD4+ or CD8+ T cells sorted from blood, sampled in a trial of the OX40 agonist ivuxolimab. For the CDR3, the DNA is TGTGCCAGCAGCCCGGTCCTCGGCCAGAGCTATGGCTACACCTTC. Translating it yields CASSPVLGQSYGYTF.